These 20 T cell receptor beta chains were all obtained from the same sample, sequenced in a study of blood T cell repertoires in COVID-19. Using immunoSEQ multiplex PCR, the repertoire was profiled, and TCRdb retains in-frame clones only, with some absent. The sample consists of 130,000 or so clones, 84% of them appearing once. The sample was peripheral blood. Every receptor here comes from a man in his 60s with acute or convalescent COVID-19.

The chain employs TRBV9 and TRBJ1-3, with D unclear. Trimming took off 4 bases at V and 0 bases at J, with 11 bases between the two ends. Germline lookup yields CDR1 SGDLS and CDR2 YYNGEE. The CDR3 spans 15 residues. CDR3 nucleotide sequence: TGTGCCAGCAGCACCGGAGTCCTCTCTGGAAACACCATATATTTT. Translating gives CASSTGVLSGNTIYF.

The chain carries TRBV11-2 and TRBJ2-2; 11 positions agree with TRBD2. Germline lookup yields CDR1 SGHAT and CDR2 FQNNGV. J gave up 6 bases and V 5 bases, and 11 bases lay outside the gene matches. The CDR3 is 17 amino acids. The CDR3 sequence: CASSLLAGGGRAGELFF. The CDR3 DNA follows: TGTGCCAGCAGCCTTCTAGCGGGAGGAGGCAGAGCCGGGGAGCTGTTTTTT.

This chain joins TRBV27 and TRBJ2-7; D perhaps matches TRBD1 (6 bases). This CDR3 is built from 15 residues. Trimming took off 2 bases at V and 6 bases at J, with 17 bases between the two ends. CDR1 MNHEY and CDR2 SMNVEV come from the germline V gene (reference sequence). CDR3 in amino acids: CASSLMGTSLGEQYF. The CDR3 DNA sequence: TGTGCCAGCAGTTTAATGGGGACAAGCTTAGGCGAGCAGTACTTC.

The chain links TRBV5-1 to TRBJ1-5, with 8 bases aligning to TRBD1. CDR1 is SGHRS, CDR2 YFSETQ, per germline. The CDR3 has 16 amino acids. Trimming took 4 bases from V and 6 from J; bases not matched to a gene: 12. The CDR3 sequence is CASSPGQGGGAQPQHF. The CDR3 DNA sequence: TGCGCCAGCAGCCCTGGACAGGGTGGAGGTGCTCAGCCCCAGCATTTT. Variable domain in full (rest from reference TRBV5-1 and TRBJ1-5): KAGVTQTPRYLIKTRGQQVTLSCSPISGHRSVSWYQQTPGQGLQFLFEYFSETQRNKGNFPGRFSGRQFSNSRSEMNVSTLELGDSALYLCASSPGQGGGAQPQHFGDGTRLSIL.

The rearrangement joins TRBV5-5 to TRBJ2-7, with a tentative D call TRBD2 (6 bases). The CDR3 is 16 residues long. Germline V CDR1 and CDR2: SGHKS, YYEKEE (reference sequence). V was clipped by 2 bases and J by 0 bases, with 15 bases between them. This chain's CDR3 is CASSLFGGGSSYEQYF. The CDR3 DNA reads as TGTGCCAGCAGCTTATTTGGGGGAGGCAGCTCCTACGAGCAGTACTTC.

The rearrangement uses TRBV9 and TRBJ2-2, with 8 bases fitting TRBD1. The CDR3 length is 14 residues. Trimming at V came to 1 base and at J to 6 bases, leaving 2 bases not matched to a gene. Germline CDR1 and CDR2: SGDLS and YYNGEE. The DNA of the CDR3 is TGTGCCAGCAGCGTAACGGACAGGGCCGGGGAGCTGTTTTTT. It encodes CASSVTDRAGELFF.

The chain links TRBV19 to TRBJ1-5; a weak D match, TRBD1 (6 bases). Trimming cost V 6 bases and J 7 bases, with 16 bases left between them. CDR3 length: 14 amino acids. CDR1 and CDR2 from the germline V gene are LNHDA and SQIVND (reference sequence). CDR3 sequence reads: CASSRDTGVQPQHF. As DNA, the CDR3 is TGTGCCAGTAGCCGGGACACCGGGGTGCAGCCCCAGCATTTT. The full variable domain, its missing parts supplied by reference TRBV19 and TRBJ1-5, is DGGITQSPKYLFRKEGQNVTLSCEQNLNHDAMYWYRQDPGQGLRLIYYSQIVNDFQKGDIAEGYSVSREKKESFPLTVTSAQKNPTAFYLCASSRDTGVQPQHFGDGTRLSIL.

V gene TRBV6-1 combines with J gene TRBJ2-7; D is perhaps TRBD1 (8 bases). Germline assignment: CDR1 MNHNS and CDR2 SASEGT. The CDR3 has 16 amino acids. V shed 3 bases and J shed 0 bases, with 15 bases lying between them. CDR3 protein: CASSDWNRGGSYEQYF. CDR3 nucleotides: TGTGCCAGCAGTGACTGGAACAGGGGGGGCTCCTACGAGCAGTACTTC.

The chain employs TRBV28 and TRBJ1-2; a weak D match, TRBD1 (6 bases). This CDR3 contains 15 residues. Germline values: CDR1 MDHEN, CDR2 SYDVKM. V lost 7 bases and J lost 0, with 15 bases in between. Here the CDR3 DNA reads TGTGCCAGCAACCCGGACAGAATATCTAACTATGGCTACACCTTC. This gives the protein CASNPDRISNYGYTF.

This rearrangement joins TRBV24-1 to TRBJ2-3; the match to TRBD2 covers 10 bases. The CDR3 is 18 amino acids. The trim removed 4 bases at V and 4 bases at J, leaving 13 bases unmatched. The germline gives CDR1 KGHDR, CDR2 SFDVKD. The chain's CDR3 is CATSDPVVTAGGADTQYF. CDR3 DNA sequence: TGTGCCACCAGTGACCCGGTGGTGACAGCGGGGGGGGCAGATACGCAGTATTTT.

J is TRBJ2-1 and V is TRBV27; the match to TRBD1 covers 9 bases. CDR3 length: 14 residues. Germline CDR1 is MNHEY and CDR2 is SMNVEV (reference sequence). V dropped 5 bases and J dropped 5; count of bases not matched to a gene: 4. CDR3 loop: CASSPGTGHNEQFF. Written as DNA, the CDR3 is TGTGCCAGCAGTCCGGGGACAGGGCACAATGAGCAGTTCTTC.

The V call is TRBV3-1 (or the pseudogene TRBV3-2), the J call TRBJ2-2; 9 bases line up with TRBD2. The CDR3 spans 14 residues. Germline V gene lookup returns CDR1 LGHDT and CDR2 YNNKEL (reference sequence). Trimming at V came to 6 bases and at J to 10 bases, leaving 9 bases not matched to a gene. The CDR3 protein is CASSPRLAVMELFF. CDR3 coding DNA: TGTGCCAGCAGTCCAAGACTAGCGGTCATGGAGCTGTTTTTT.

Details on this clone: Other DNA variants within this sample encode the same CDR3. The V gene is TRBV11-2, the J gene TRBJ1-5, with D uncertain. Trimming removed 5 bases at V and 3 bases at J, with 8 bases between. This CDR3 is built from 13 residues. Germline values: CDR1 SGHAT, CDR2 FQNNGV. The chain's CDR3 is CASSPGVNQPQHF. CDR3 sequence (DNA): TGTGCCAGCAGCCCCGGGGTCAATCAGCCCCAGCATTTT.

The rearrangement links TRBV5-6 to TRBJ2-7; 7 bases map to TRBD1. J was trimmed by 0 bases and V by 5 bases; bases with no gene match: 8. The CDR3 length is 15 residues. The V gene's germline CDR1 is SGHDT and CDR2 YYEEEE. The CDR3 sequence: CASRPRDRNSYEQYF. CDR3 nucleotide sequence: TGTGCCAGCAGGCCCCGGGACAGAAACTCCTACGAGCAGTACTTC.

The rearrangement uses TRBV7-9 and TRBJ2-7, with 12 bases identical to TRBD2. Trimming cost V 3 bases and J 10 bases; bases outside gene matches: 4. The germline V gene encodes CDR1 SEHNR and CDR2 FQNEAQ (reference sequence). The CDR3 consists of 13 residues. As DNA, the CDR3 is TGTGCCAGCAGCTTGGAAGGACTAGCGGGACAGTACTTC. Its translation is CASSLEGLAGQYF.

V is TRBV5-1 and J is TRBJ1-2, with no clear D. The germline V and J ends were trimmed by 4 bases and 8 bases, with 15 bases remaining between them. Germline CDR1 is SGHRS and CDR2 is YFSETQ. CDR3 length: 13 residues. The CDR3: CASSRTTLEGYTF. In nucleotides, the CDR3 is TGCGCCAGCAGCCGCACGACCTTGGAGGGCTACACCTTC.

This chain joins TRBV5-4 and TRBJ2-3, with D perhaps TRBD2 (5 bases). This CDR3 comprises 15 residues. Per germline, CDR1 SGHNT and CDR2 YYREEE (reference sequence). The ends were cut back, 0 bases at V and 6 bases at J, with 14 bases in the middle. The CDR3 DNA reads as TGTGCCAGCAGCTTGGATAGTCGGGGTGAGGATACGCAGTATTTT. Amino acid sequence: CASSLDSRGEDTQYF.

The CDR3 DNA follows: TGTGCCAGCCCCGGGGGACAGGACTATGGCTACACCTTC. Translated: CASPGGQDYGYTF. This rearrangement joins TRBV12-3 or TRBV12-4 to TRBJ1-2; 8 nucleotides match TRBD1. V gave up 8 bases and J gave up 3 bases; unmatched junction bases: 5. The CDR3 loop spans 13 amino acids.

The CDR3 reads CATSRGLGYTF. The CDR3 coding sequence is TGTGCCACCAGCAGGGGGCTCGGCTACACCTTC. The chain carries TRBV15 and TRBJ1-2; TRBD1 might be the D (5 bases). The CDR3 contains 11 residues. Germline values: CDR1 LNHNV, CDR2 YYDKDF (reference sequence). Trimming took off 3 bases at V and 8 bases at J, with 7 bases between the two ends.

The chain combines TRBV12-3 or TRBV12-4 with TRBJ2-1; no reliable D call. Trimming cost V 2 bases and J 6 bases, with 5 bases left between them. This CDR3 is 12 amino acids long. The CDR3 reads CASSLYGNEQFF. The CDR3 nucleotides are TGTGCCAGCAGTTTATACGGCAATGAGCAGTTCTTC.